Below are 23 T cell receptor beta chains sequenced from a single sample in a study of shared clonotypes between healthy human individuals. Data came from immunoSEQ multiplex PCR; TCRdb stores just in-frame clones and leaves some out. This repertoire shows under 850,000 clones, over 60% found once; its top ten account for less than 2%. Specimen: memory CD4+ T cells sorted from blood. Subset in this sample: CD45RA-negative fraction. The origin of the receptors is a woman in her twenties or thirties in good health.

The V and J genes are TRBV7-2 and TRBJ1-2; perhaps TRBD1 as D (5 bases). Germline V gene sequence: CDR1 SGHTA, CDR2 FQGNSA. V lost 3 bases and J lost 4, with 15 bases in between. CDR3 length: 15 amino acids. CDR3 nucleotide sequence: TGTGCCAGCAGCTTTGTAAGGGGTCAGGGCTATGGCTACACCTTC. This sequence encodes CASSFVRGQGYGYTF.

This chain joins TRBV28 and TRBJ2-5, with a weak D call TRBD2 (6 bases). CDR3 size: 12 residues. V was trimmed by 3 bases and J by 9 bases, leaving 11 bases between them. The germline V gene has CDR1 MDHEN and CDR2 SYDVKM. Here the CDR3 reads CASSFGGLAQYF. The CDR3, as DNA: TGTGCCAGCAGTTTTGGAGGGCTGGCCCAGTACTTC. The full variable domain, its missing parts supplied by reference TRBV28 and TRBJ2-5, is DVKVTQSSRYLVKRTGEKVFLECVQDMDHENMFWYRQDPGLGLRLIYFSYDVKMKEKGDIPEGYSVSREKKERFSLILESASTNQTSMYLCASSFGGLAQYFGPGTRLLVL.

To note about this clone: The junction differs from germline at one of its ends, possibly a read error. This rearrangement joins TRBV7-6 to TRBJ2-5, with D possibly TRBD2 on 6 matching bases. The CDR3 runs 17 residues. CDR1 and CDR2 (germline): SGHVS, FNYEAQ. In nucleotides, the CDR3 is TGTGCCAGCACCTTAGGCACTCGAAACGGGGGTCAAGAGACCCAGTACTTC. Translated, it gives CASTLGTRNGGQETQYF. The full variable domain, rest sourced from reference TRBV7-6 and TRBJ2-5, is GAGVSQSPRYKVTKRGQDVALRCDPISGHVSLYWYRQALGQGPEFLTYFNYEAQQDKSGLPNDRFSAERPEGSISTLTIQRTEQRDSAMYRCASTLGTRNGGQETQYFGPGTRLLVL.

The V gene is TRBV11-2, the J gene TRBJ2-7, with D perhaps TRBD2 (6 bases). The V gene's germline CDR1 is SGHAT and CDR2 FQNNGV. With 5 bases removed from V and 6 bases from J, the gap between germline ends came to 23 bases. This CDR3 region has 16 residues. CDR3 in amino acids: CASSISAGTATGEQYF. The CDR3 coding sequence is TGTGCCAGCAGCATCAGTGCCGGGACTGCGACGGGCGAGCAGTACTTC.

This rearrangement joins TRBV6-1 to TRBJ2-7; 8 bases match TRBD1. V lost 2 bases, J lost 3 bases, and 18 bases stayed unmatched. Looked up from germline, CDR1 is MNHNS and CDR2 is SASEGT. The CDR3 is 19 residues long. This CDR3 reads CASSENKPGGRGFVYEQYF. The CDR3 DNA reads as TGTGCCAGCAGTGAAAACAAGCCAGGGGGCAGGGGGTTCGTCTACGAGCAGTACTTC.

The J gene is TRBJ2-7, the V gene TRBV5-1; the match to TRBD2 covers 13 bases. The V gene end was trimmed by 0 bases and the J gene end by 0 bases; junction bases not matched to a gene: 6. Germline lookup yields CDR1 SGHRS and CDR2 YFSETQ. This CDR3 has 18 amino acids. CDR3 protein: CASSLAAGTSGTSYEQYF. CDR3 sequence (DNA): TGCGCCAGCAGCTTGGCCGCGGGGACTAGCGGGACCTCCTACGAGCAGTACTTC.

This chain uses TRBV7-8 with TRBJ2-1, with 8 bases lining up with TRBD2. Germline V gene data show CDR1 as SGHVS and CDR2 as FQNEAQ. This CDR3 region has 14 residues. The J segment lost 8 bases and the V segment lost 5 bases, leaving 8 bases of the junction unmatched. Here the CDR3 reads CASSPRTSWDEQFF. The CDR3, as DNA: TGTGCCAGCAGCCCCAGGACTAGCTGGGATGAGCAGTTCTTC. The full variable domain, in which reference TRBV7-8 and TRBJ2-1 provide the parts outside the CDR3, is GAGVSQSPRYKVAKRGQDVALRCDPISGHVSLFWYQQALGQGPEFLTYFQNEAQLDKSGLPSDRFFAERPEGSVSTLKIQRTQQEDSAVYLCASSPRTSWDEQFFGPGTRLTVL.

This chain uses TRBV19 with TRBJ1-2, with D possibly TRBD1 on 5 matching bases. This CDR3 is 14 amino acids long. Deletions cut 7 bases from V and 0 bases from J, with 12 bases between. Per the germline V gene, CDR1 is LNHDA and CDR2 is SQIVND (reference sequence). The CDR3 nucleotides are TGTGCCAGTACTGGGACCGGAGCTAACTATGGCTACACCTTC. The encoded protein is CASTGTGANYGYTF. The full variable domain, in which reference TRBV19 and TRBJ1-2 provide the parts outside the CDR3, is DGGITQSPKYLFRKEGQNVTLSCEQNLNHDAMYWYRQDPGQGLRLIYYSQIVNDFQKGDIAEGYSVSREKKESFPLTVTSAQKNPTAFYLCASTGTGANYGYTFGSGTRLTVV.

The rearrangement links TRBV19 to TRBJ2-5; tentatively, D is TRBD2 (5 bases). V was shortened by 5 bases and J by 6 bases, with 13 bases between the two germline ends. CDR3 length: 13 residues. Germline loops: CDR1 LNHDA, CDR2 SQIVND (reference sequence). CDR3 DNA sequence: TGTGCCAGTAGTGCTGGACTGGGAAAGACCCAGTACTTC. It encodes CASSAGLGKTQYF.

The gene calls are TRBV5-1 and TRBJ2-1; D not resolved. The V gene lost 0 bases and the J gene lost 7 bases, with 11 bases spanning the gap. The CDR3 is 14 amino acids. CDR1 is SGHRS, CDR2 YFSETQ, per germline. The CDR3, as DNA: TGCGCCAGCAGCTTGGTTTTATCCCCAAATGAGCAGTTCTTC. As protein: CASSLVLSPNEQFF.

The V gene is TRBV19, the J gene TRBJ1-5; 8 nucleotides line up with TRBD1. CDR3 length: 16 residues. The ends lost 4 bases at V and 7 bases at J; junction bases unmatched: 12. CDR1 is LNHDA and CDR2 is SQIVND in the germline V gene (reference sequence). The CDR3 DNA is TGTGCCAGTAGTAATCTGGGCAGGGGGCGCGAGCAGCCCCAGCATTTT. Protein product: CASSNLGRGREQPQHF.

The chain is built from TRBV5-4 and TRBJ2-2; D not resolved. V lost 1 base and J 2 bases, leaving 3 bases between the germline ends. CDR1 is SGHNT, CDR2 YYREEE, per germline (reference sequence). CDR3 length: 13 amino acids. Here the CDR3 reads CASSLFNTGELFF. In DNA, the CDR3 is TGTGCCAGCAGCTTGTTCAACACCGGGGAGCTGTTTTTT.

The rearrangement joins TRBV11-1 to TRBJ2-3; 8 positions agree with TRBD1. Germline V gene lookup returns CDR1 SGHAT and CDR2 FQDESV (reference sequence). The CDR3 extends over 14 amino acids. Germline trimming cut 5 bases from V and 5 bases from J; bases unmatched to any gene: 6. The CDR3 DNA is TGTGCCAGCAGCCCGCGGACAGGGCTAGATACGCAGTATTTT. This sequence encodes CASSPRTGLDTQYF.

The CDR3 sequence: CASSRDIGSTQETQYF. The CDR3 DNA reads TGTGCCAGCAGCCGAGATATCGGGTCCACCCAAGAGACCCAGTACTTC. The V gene is TRBV7-2, the J gene TRBJ2-5; unclear D gene. V shed 5 bases and J shed 1 base, with 17 bases lying between them. This CDR3 comprises 16 residues. CDR1 SGHTA and CDR2 FQGNSA come from the germline V gene.

The gene calls are TRBV6-6 and TRBJ2-7; maybe TRBD1 (5 bases). Trimming removed 4 bases from V and 4 bases from J, with 11 bases in between. There are 13 residues in the CDR3. CDR1 MNHNY and CDR2 SVGAGI come from the germline V gene (reference sequence). Here the CDR3 reads CASSSQDKYEQYF. The CDR3 DNA reads as TGTGCCAGCAGTTCCCAGGACAAATACGAGCAGTACTTC.

The V gene is TRBV7-2, the J gene TRBJ2-7; perhaps TRBD2 as D (5 bases). The germline V gene has CDR1 SGHTA and CDR2 FQGNSA. Trimming took off 1 base at V and 3 bases at J, with 13 bases between the two ends. CDR3 size: 15 residues. The chain's CDR3 is CASSLGSAAYYEQYF. CDR3 nucleotide sequence: TGTGCCAGCAGCTTAGGTTCAGCGGCGTACTACGAGCAGTACTTC.

The gene calls are TRBV18 and TRBJ2-3; 10 nucleotides agree with TRBD2. With V trimmed by 3 bases and J by 0 bases, 0 bases remained unmatched. Germline V gene sequence: CDR1 KGHSH, CDR2 LQKENI. There are 15 residues in the CDR3. The CDR3 DNA sequence: TGTGCCAGCTCACCGACTAGCGGGAGCACAGATACGCAGTATTTT. It is translated as CASSPTSGSTDTQYF.

J is TRBJ2-2 and V is TRBV4-2; no firm D call. CDR1 and CDR2 (germline): LGHNA, YNFKEQ. The germline V and J ends were trimmed by 4 bases and 2 bases, with 17 bases remaining between them. This CDR3 comprises 17 residues. This chain's CDR3 is CASSPSRLRQNTGELFF. In nucleotides, the CDR3 is TGTGCCAGCAGCCCCTCCCGCCTCAGGCAAAACACCGGGGAGCTGTTTTTT.

This clone was seen only a few times. V usage is TRBV28 and J usage is TRBJ1-3; TRBD1 matches at 7 bases. The CDR3 consists of 14 residues. CDR1 and CDR2 from the germline V gene are MDHEN and SYDVKM. Unmatched junction bases numbered 14, after V lost 11 bases and J lost 7 bases. Here the CDR3 DNA reads TGTGCCTGCCACCGCGGGACAGTGGGTAACACCATATATTTT. Protein sequence: CACHRGTVGNTIYF.

This clone occurred a few times. This chain joins TRBV5-1 and TRBJ2-2; TRBD2 matches at 12 bases. Germline loops: CDR1 SGHRS, CDR2 YFSETQ. The CDR3 is 15 amino acids. Trimming cost V 6 bases and J 7 bases; bases outside gene matches: 7. CDR3 DNA sequence: TGCGCCAGCAAGAGACTAGCGGGAGACAGCGGGGAGCTGTTTTTT. Protein sequence: CASKRLAGDSGELFF.

This clone was observed many times. Germline and junction disagree at one end, which may indicate a read error. This chain links TRBV19 with TRBJ2-1, with D unresolved. The germline CDR1 and CDR2 sequences are LNHDA and SQIVND (reference sequence). This CDR3 contains 14 residues. The CDR3 spells CASNAPYSFNEQFF. The CDR3 coding sequence is TGTGCCAGTAATGCCCCTTACTCCTTCAATGAGCAGTTCTTC.

This clone was counted a few times. J is TRBJ2-4 and V is TRBV18; D gene uncertain. Trimming cost V 2 bases and J 5 bases, with 10 bases left between them. This CDR3 has 14 amino acids. Germline V gene lookup returns CDR1 KGHSH and CDR2 LQKENI. The CDR3 DNA is TGTGCCAGCTCACCAGAGACGGGTGAAAACATTCAGTACTTC. Its protein is CASSPETGENIQYF.

This clone showed up just once. The chain employs TRBV29-1 and TRBJ2-1; 9 bases agree with TRBD1. The CDR3 loop spans 14 amino acids. The germline gives CDR1 SQVTM, CDR2 ANQGSEA. Trimming at V came to 4 bases and at J to 6 bases, leaving 7 bases not matched to a gene. The CDR3 DNA sequence: TGCAGCGTTGTGAGGGGGACAGGGTCCAATGAGCAGTTCTTC. This encodes CSVVRGTGSNEQFF.